This entry lists 13 T cell receptor beta chains sequenced from one sample in a study of shared clonotypes between healthy human individuals. Profiled with immunoSEQ multiplex PCR; TCRdb holds only in-frame clones, not every one. The sample consists of about 1.5 million clones, 95% to 99% of them appearing once. The sample was naive CD4+ T cells sorted from blood. The subset denotes: CD45RA+ positively selected. These receptors were obtained from a man aged 25 to 40 in good health.

The chain carries TRBV5-1 and TRBJ1-4, with 7 bases that match TRBD1. Germline CDR1 SGHRS, CDR2 YFSETQ. The CDR3 has 16 amino acids. V lost 0 bases and J lost 3; bases outside the gene matches: 5. Here the CDR3 reads CASSLEGARANEKLFF. CDR3 DNA: TGCGCCAGCAGCTTGGAGGGGGCGCGGGCTAATGAAAAACTGTTTTTT.

The V gene is TRBV28, the J gene TRBJ2-1; no clear D. V was cut by 3 bases and J by 1 base, with 10 bases left in between. This CDR3 is 15 amino acids long. Germline assignment: CDR1 MDHEN and CDR2 SYDVKM. CDR3 DNA sequence: TGTGCCAGCAGTTTTCCCTTAATATCCTACAATGAGCAGTTCTTC. Protein: CASSFPLISYNEQFF.

The chain couples TRBV5-1 to TRBJ2-7; no firm D call. There are 14 residues in the CDR3. V shed 4 bases and J shed 1 base, with 12 bases lying between them. Germline V gives CDR1 SGHRS, CDR2 YFSETQ. In DNA form, the CDR3 reads TGCGCCAGCAGCAAACGGACGGAATCCTACGAGCAGTACTTC. It yields the protein CASSKRTESYEQYF.

About this clone itself: Different DNA sequences within this sample yield the same CDR3. V is TRBV7-2 and J is TRBJ2-7; the D is unclear. Per the germline V gene, CDR1 is SGHTA and CDR2 is FQGNSA. Deletions cut 1 base from V and 4 bases from J, with 2 bases between. This CDR3 spans 11 amino acids. This CDR3 reads CASSLVYEQYF. The CDR3 DNA reads TGTGCCAGCAGCTTAGTTTACGAGCAGTACTTC. Full variable domain (missing parts from reference TRBV7-2 and TRBJ2-7): GAGVSQSPSNKVTEKGKDVELRCDPISGHTALYWYRQSLGQGLEFLIYFQGNSAPDKSGLPSDRFSAERTGGSVSTLTIQRTQQEDSAVYLCASSLVYEQYFGPGTRLTVT.

This chain connects TRBV5-8 to TRBJ1-5; the match to TRBD1 covers 9 bases. This CDR3 spans 20 amino acids. Germline V gives CDR1 SGHTS, CDR2 YDEGEE. Losses at the gene ends were 5 bases for V and 4 bases for J; bases not matched to a gene: 22. The DNA for the CDR3 is TGTGCCAGCAGACAACAGGGGGCAGCTTCAATGAGGGAAGCGAATCAGCCCCAGCATTTT. Protein product: CASRQQGAASMREANQPQHF.

The V call is TRBV27, the J call TRBJ2-6; the D is unclear. The V end was cut by 5 bases, the J end by 0 bases, with 5 bases between. CDR1 and CDR2 from the germline V gene are MNHEY and SMNVEV (reference sequence). The CDR3 sequence is 14 residues long. The CDR3 region is CASSKISGANVLTF. CDR3 DNA: TGTGCCAGCAGTAAAATCTCTGGGGCCAACGTCCTGACTTTC. The full variable domain, rest sourced from reference TRBV27 and TRBJ2-6, is EAQVTQNPRYLITVTGKKLTVTCSQNMNHEYMSWYRQDPGLGLRQIYYSMNVEVTDKGDVPEGYKVSRKEKRNFPLILESPSPNQTSLYFCASSKISGANVLTFGAGSRLTVL.

A word on this clone: This sample also contains other DNA sequences that code for the same CDR3. The chain links TRBV28 to TRBJ2-3; no clear D. V was shortened by 3 bases and J by 0 bases, with 7 bases between the two germline ends. The CDR3 sequence is 14 residues long. Germline V gives CDR1 MDHEN, CDR2 SYDVKM. In DNA form, the CDR3 reads TGTGCCAGCAGTTTGTCCGGGAGCACAGATACGCAGTATTTT. It codes for CASSLSGSTDTQYF.

The V gene is TRBV25-1, the J gene TRBJ2-1; unclear D gene. Germline CDR1 reads MGHDK; CDR2 reads SYGVNS. CDR3 length: 15 amino acids. The V end was cut by 1 base, the J end by 1 base, with 8 bases between. The CDR3 nucleotides read TGTGCCAGCAGTGAATTAGGGAAGTCCTACAATGAGCAGTTCTTC. Protein: CASSELGKSYNEQFF.

V gene TRBV5-1 combines with J gene TRBJ2-2; D is perhaps TRBD2 (5 bases). Trimming removed 4 bases at V and 0 bases at J, with 10 bases between. Germline V gives CDR1 SGHRS, CDR2 YFSETQ. The CDR3 covers 15 residues. The CDR3 sequence is CASSPLATNTGELFF. The CDR3 DNA reads TGCGCCAGCAGCCCCCTAGCAACGAACACCGGGGAGCTGTTTTTT.

The chain joins TRBV19 to TRBJ2-6; D is unclear. Trimming removed 5 bases at V and 0 bases at J, with 11 bases between. The CDR3 totals 16 residues. CDR1 and CDR2 (germline): LNHDA, SQIVND (reference sequence). CDR3 loop: CASSFGQSSGANVLTF. In DNA, the CDR3 is TGTGCCAGTAGTTTCGGTCAGTCCTCTGGGGCCAACGTCCTGACTTTC. Full variable domain (missing parts from reference TRBV19 and TRBJ2-6): DGGITQSPKYLFRKEGQNVTLSCEQNLNHDAMYWYRQDPGQGLRLIYYSQIVNDFQKGDIAEGYSVSREKKESFPLTVTSAQKNPTAFYLCASSFGQSSGANVLTFGAGSRLTVL.

The V gene is TRBV19, the J gene TRBJ2-2; 10 bases map to TRBD2. CDR3 size: 18 residues. With 0 bases clipped from V and 6 bases from J, the junction kept 10 bases outside the gene matches. The germline V gene has CDR1 LNHDA and CDR2 SQIVND (reference sequence). CDR3 nucleotides: TGTGCCAGTAGTATAGATCCCCTAGCGGGAGTTTTGTCCGGGGAGCTGTTTTTT. It is translated as CASSIDPLAGVLSGELFF.

In its sample, this clone was seen once. Here the CDR3 reads CASSYFGAGETQYF. The CDR3 DNA reads TGTGCCAGCAGTTACTTCGGGGCAGGAGAGACCCAGTACTTC. The chain uses TRBV6-5 and TRBJ2-5; D tentatively fits TRBD1 or TRBD2 (5 bases each). V was pared by 1 base and J by 4 bases, with 10 bases between. This CDR3 has 14 residues. Germline V CDR1 and CDR2: MNHEY, SVGAGI.

The chain employs TRBV6-5 and TRBJ2-2; D possibly corresponds to TRBD2 (6 bases). V was cut by 5 bases and J by 2 bases, with 9 bases left in between. Per germline, CDR1 MNHEY and CDR2 SVGAGI. This CDR3 region has 14 residues. Written as DNA, the CDR3 is TGTGCCAGCAGTGCGGGAAGCAACACCGGGGAGCTGTTTTTT. Translating gives CASSAGSNTGELFF.